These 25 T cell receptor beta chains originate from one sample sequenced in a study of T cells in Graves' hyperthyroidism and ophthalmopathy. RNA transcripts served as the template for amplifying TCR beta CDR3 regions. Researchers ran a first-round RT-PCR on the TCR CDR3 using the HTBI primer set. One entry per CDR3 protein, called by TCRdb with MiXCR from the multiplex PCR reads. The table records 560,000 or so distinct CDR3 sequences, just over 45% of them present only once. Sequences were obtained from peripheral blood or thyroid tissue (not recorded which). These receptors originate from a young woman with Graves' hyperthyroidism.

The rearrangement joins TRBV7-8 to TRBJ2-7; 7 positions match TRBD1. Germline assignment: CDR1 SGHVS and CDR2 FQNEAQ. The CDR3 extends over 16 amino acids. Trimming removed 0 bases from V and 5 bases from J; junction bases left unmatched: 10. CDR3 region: CASSLATGAAQDEQYF. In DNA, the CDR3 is TGTGCCAGCAGCTTAGCAACAGGGGCCGCACAAGACGAGCAGTACTTC. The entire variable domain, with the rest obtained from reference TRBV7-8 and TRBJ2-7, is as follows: GAGVSQSPRYKVAKRGQDVALRCDPISGHVSLFWYQQALGQGPEFLTYFQNEAQLDKSGLPSDRFFAERPEGSVSTLKIQRTQQEDSAVYLCASSLATGAAQDEQYFGPGTRLTVT.

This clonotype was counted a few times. The CDR3 region has the DNA TGTGCCAGCAGTTACAATGGGCAAGAGACCCAGTACTTC. Translation: CASSYNGQETQYF. V and J are TRBV12-3 or TRBV12-4 and TRBJ2-5; no reliable D call. V lost 4 bases and J lost 2, with 8 bases in between. CDR3 length equals 13 residues.

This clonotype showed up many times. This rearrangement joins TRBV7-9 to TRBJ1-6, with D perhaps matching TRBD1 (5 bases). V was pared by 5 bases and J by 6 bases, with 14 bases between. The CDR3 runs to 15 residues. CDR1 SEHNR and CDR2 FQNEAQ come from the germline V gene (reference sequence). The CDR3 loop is CASSHAAGGNSPLHF. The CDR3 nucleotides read TGTGCCAGCAGCCATGCCGCTGGGGGTAATTCACCCCTCCACTTT.

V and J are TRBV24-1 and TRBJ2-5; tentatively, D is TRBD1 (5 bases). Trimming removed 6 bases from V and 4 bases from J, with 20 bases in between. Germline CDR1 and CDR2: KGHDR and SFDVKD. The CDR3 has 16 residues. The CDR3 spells CATSPAGWGTGETQYF. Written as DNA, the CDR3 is TGTGCCACCAGTCCGGCAGGGTGGGGCACCGGAGAGACCCAGTACTTC.

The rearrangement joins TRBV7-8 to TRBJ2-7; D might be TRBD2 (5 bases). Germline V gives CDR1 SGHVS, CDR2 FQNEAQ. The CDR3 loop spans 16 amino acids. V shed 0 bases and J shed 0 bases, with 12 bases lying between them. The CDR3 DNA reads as TGTGCCAGCAGCTTAGCGACTACCTTCAGCTCCTACGAGCAGTACTTC. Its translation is CASSLATTFSSYEQYF.

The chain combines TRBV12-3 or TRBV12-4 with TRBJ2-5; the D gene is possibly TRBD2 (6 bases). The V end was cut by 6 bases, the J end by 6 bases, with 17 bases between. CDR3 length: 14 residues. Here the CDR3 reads CASSWDSAGQTQYF. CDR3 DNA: TGTGCCAGCAGCTGGGACTCCGCCGGCCAGACCCAGTACTTC.

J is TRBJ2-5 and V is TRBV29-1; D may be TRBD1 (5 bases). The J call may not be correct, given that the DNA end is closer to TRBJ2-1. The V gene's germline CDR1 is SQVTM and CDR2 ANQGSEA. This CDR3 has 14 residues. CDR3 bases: TGCAGCGTTGAAGACAGGGCGACCCACAATGAGCAGTTCTTC. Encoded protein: CSVEDRATHNEQFF.

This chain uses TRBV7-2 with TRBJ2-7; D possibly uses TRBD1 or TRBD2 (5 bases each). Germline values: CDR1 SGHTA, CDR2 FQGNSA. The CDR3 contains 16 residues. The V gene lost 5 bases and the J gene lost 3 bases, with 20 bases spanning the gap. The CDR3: CASSQDLPSGGYEQYF. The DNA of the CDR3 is TGTGCCAGCAGCCAAGATCTCCCGAGTGGGGGCTACGAGCAGTACTTC. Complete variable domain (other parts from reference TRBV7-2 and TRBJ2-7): GAGVSQSPSNKVTEKGKDVELRCDPISGHTALYWYRQSLGQGLEFLIYFQGNSAPDKSGLPSDRFSAERTGGSVSTLTIQRTQQEDSAVYLCASSQDLPSGGYEQYFGPGTRLTVT.

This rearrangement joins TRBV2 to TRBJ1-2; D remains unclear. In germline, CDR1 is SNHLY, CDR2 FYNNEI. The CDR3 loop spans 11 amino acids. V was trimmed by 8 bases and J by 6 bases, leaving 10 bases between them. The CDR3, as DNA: TGTGCCAGCGTGACGAGTGATGGCTACACCTTC. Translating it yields CASVTSDGYTF.

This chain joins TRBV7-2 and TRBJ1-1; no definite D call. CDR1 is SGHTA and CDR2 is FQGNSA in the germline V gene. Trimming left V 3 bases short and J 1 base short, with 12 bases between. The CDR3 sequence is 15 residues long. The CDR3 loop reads CASSFRAGENTEAFF. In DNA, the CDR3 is TGTGCCAGCAGCTTTAGGGCAGGAGAGAACACTGAAGCTTTCTTT.

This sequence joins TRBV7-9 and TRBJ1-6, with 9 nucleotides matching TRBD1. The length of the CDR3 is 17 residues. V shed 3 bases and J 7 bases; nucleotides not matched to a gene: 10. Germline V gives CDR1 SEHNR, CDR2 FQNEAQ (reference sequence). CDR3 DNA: TGTGCCAGCAGCTTGTTTGGGACAGGGCTACGGAATTCACCCCTCCACTTT. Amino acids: CASSLFGTGLRNSPLHF.

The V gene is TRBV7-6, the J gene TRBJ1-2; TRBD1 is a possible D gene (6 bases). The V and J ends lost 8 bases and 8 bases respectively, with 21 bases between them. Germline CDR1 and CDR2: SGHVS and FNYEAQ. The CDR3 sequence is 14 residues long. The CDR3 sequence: CASARRGSVSGYTF. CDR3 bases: TGTGCCAGCGCGCGCAGGGGCTCCGTGAGCGGCTACACCTTC.

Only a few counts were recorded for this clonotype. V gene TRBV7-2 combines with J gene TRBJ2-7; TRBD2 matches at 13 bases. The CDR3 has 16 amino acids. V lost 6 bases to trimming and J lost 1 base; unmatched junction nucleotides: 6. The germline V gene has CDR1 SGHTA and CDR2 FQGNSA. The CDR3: CASSSPGLAGSYEQYF. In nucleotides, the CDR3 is TGTGCCAGCAGTTCCCCGGGACTAGCGGGATCCTACGAGCAGTACTTC. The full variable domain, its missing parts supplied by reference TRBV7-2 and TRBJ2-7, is GAGVSQSPSNKVTEKGKDVELRCDPISGHTALYWYRQSLGQGLEFLIYFQGNSAPDKSGLPSDRFSAERTGGSVSTLTIQRTQQEDSAVYLCASSSPGLAGSYEQYFGPGTRLTVT.

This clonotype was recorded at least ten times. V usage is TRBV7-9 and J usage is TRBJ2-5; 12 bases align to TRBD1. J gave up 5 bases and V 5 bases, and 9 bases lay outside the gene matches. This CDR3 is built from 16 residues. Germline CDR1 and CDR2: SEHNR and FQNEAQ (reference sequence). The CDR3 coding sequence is TGTGCCAGCAGCCCACGCCGGGACAGGGGGCTGGAGACCCAGTACTTC. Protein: CASSPRRDRGLETQYF.

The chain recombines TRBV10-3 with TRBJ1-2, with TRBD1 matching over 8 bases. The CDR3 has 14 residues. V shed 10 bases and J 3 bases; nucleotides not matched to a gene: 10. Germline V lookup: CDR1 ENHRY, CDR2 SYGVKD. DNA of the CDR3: TGTGCCAGTGTTCAGGGGGCGATGGACTATGGCTACACCTTC. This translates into CASVQGAMDYGYTF.

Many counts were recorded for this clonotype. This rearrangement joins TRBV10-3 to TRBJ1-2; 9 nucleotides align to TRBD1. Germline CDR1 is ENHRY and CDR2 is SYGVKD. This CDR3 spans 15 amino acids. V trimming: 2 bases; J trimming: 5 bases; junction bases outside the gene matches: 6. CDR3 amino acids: CAISEQQGQGYGYTF. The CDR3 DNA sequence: TGTGCCATCAGTGAGCAGCAGGGACAGGGTTATGGCTACACCTTC.

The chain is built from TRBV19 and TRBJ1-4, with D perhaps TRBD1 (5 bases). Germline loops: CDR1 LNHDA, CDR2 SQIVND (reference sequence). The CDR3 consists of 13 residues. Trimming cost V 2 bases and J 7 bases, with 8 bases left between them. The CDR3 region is CASSIQGGEKLFF. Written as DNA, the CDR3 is TGTGCCAGTAGTATACAGGGCGGTGAAAAACTGTTTTTT. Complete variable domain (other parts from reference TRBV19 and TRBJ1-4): DGGITQSPKYLFRKEGQNVTLSCEQNLNHDAMYWYRQDPGQGLRLIYYSQIVNDFQKGDIAEGYSVSREKKESFPLTVTSAQKNPTAFYLCASSIQGGEKLFFGSGTQLSVL.

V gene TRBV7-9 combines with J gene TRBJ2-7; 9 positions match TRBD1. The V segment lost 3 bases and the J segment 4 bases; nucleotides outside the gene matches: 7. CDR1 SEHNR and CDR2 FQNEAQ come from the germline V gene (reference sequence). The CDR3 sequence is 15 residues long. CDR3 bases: TGTGCCAGCAGCTTCGGGACAGGGTTTATGTACGAGCAGTACTTC. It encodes CASSFGTGFMYEQYF.

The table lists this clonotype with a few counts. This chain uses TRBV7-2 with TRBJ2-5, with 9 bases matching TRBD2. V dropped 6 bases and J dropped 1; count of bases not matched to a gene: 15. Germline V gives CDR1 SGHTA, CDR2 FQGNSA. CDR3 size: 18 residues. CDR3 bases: TGTGCCAGCAGGCGATGGGCTAGCGGGAATAGGCCCCAAGAGACCCAGTACTTC. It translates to CASRRWASGNRPQETQYF. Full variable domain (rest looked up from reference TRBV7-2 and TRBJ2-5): GAGVSQSPSNKVTEKGKDVELRCDPISGHTALYWYRQSLGQGLEFLIYFQGNSAPDKSGLPSDRFSAERTGGSVSTLTIQRTQQEDSAVYLCASRRWASGNRPQETQYFGPGTRLLVL.

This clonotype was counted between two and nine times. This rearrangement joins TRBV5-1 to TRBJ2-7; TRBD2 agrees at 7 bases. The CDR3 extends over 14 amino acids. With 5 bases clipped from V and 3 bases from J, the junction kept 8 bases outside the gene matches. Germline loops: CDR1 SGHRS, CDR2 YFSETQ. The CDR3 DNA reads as TGCGCCAGCAGAGCGGGAAGGGAGGGCTACGAGCAGTACTTC. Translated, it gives CASRAGREGYEQYF. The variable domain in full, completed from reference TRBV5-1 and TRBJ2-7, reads KAGVTQTPRYLIKTRGQQVTLSCSPISGHRSVSWYQQTPGQGLQFLFEYFSETQRNKGNFPGRFSGRQFSNSRSEMNVSTLELGDSALYLCASRAGREGYEQYFGPGTRLTVT.

The DNA of the CDR3 is TGCGCCAGCAGCGTCCCGGGACACCGAACTGAAGCTTTCTTT. Amino acid sequence: CASSVPGHRTEAFF. V is TRBV5-1 and J is TRBJ1-1; a possible D gene is TRBD1 (6 bases). Germline lookup yields CDR1 SGHRS and CDR2 YFSETQ. The V end was cut by 4 bases, the J end by 5 bases, with 15 bases between. The CDR3 extends over 14 amino acids.

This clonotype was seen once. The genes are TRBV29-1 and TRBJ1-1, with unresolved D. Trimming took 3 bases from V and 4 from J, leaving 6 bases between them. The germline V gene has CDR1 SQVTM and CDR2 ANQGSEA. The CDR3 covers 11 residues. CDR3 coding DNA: TGCAGCGTTGAGGTCGCCACTGAAGCTTTCTTT. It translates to CSVEVATEAFF.

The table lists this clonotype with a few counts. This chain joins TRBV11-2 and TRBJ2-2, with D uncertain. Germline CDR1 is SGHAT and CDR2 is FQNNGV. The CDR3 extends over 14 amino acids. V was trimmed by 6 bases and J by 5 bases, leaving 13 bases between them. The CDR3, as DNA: TGTGCCAGCAGTTCCACTCGCGCAACCGGGGAGCTGTTTTTT. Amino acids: CASSSTRATGELFF.

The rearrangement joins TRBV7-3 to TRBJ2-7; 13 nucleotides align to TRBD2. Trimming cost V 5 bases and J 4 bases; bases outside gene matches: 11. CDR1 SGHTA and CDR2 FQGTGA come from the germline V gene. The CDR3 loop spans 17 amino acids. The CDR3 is CASSQVLGLAGVYEQYF. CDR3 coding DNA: TGTGCCAGCAGCCAGGTCCTTGGACTAGCGGGAGTTTACGAGCAGTACTTC.

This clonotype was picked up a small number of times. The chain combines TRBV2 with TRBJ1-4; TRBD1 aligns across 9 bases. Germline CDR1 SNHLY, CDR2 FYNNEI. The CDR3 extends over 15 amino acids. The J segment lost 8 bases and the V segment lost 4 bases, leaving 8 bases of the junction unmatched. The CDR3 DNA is TGTGCCAGCAGTGGCGTGGGGACAGGGCGAGAAAAACTGTTTTTT. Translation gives CASSGVGTGREKLFF.